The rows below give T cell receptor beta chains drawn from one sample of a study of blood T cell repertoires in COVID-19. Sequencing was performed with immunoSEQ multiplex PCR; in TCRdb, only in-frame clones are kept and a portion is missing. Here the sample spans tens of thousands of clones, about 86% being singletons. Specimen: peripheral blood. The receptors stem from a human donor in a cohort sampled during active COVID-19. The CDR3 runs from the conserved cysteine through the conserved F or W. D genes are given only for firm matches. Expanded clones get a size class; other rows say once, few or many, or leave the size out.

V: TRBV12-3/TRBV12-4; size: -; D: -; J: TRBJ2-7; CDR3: CASSLLLYEQYF; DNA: TGTGCCAGCAGTTTATTGCTATACGAGCAGTACTTC
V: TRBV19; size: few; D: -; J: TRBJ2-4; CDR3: CASSIGGQGTGAKNIQYF; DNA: TGTGCCAGTAGTATCGGCGGGCAGGGGACCGGGGCCAAAAACATTCAGTACTTC
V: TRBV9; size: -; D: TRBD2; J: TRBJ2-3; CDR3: CASSVPGLAGTPSTDTQYF; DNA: TGTGCCAGCAGCGTCCCGGGACTAGCGGGAACCCCTAGCACAGATACGCAGTATTTT
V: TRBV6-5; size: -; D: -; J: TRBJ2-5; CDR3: CASSYTGSLGETQYF; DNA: TGTGCCAGCAGTTATACGGGAAGTTTGGGAGAGACCCAGTACTTC
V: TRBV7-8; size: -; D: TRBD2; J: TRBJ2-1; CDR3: CASSFGLAFAFF; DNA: TGTGCCAGCAGCTTTGGACTAGCGTTTGCGTTCTTC
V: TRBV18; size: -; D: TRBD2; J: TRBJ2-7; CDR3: CASSPPGLAFYEQYF; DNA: TGTGCCAGCTCACCGCCGGGACTAGCGTTCTACGAGCAGTACTTC
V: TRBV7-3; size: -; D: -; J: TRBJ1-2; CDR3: CASSLGIGGGQSNYGYTF; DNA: TGTGCCAGCAGCTTAGGGATCGGGGGAGGGCAGTCTAACTATGGCTACACCTTC
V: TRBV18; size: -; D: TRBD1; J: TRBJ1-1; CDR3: CASSPVGTGRIYTEAFF; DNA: TGTGCCAGCTCACCGGTGGGGACAGGGAGGATTTACACTGAAGCTTTCTTT
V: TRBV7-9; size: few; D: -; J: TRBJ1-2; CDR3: CASSLGTGMTGYTF; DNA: TGTGCCAGCAGCTTAGGCACGGGAATGACTGGCTACACCTTC
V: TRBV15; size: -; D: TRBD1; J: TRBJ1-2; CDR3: CATSTEQGARGNYGYTF; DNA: TGTGCCACCAGCACGGAACAGGGGGCGCGGGGCAACTATGGCTACACCTTC
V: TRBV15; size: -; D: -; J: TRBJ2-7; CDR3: CATSLAGYEQYF; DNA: TGTGCCACCAGTCTCGCAGGGTACGAGCAGTACTTC
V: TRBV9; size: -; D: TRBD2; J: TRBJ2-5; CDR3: CASSVDFGGGETQYF; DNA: TGTGCCAGCAGCGTAGATTTTGGGGGGGGAGAGACCCAGTACTTC
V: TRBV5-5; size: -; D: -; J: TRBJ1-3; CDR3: CASSFLINRDSGNTIYF; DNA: TGTGCCAGCAGCTTCCTCATAAACAGAGACTCTGGAAACACCATATATTTT
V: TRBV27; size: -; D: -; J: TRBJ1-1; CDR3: CASSPITGKAFF; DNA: TGTGCCAGCAGTCCAATCACAGGGAAAGCTTTCTTT
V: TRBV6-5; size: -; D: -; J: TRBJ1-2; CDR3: CASSYSGGWGYTF; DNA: TGTGCCAGCAGTTACAGCGGGGGCTGGGGCTACACCTTC
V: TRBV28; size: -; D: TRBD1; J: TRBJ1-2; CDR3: CASSFRDSSAF; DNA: TGTGCCAGCAGTTTTCGGGACAGCAGCGCCTTC
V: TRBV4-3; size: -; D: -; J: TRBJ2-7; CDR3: CASSQEPLPTYEQYF; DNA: TGCGCCAGCAGCCAAGAGCCACTCCCCACCTACGAGCAGTACTTC
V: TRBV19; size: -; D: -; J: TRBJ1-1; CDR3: CASLQGNTEAFF; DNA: TGTGCCAGTCTTCAGGGGAACACTGAAGCTTTCTTT
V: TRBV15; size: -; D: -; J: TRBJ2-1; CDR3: CATSSLLGQSRYNEQFF; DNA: TGTGCCACCAGCAGTTTATTAGGACAGAGTAGATACAATGAGCAGTTCTTC
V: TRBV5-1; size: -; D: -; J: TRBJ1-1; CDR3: CASSLFLNTEAFF; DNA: TGCGCCAGCAGCTTGTTTCTAAACACTGAAGCTTTCTTT
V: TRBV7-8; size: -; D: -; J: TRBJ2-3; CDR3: CASSLGSLGVSSTDTQYF; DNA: TGTGCCAGCAGCTTAGGTTCACTAGGTGTCTCTAGCACAGATACGCAGTATTTT
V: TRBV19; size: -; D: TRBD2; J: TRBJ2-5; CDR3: CASSIGLAGLQETQYF; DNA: TGTGCCAGTAGTATCGGACTAGCGGGACTCCAAGAGACCCAGTACTTC
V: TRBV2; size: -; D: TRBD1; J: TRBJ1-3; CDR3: CASSAPGTGVFISGNTIYF; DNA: TGTGCCAGCAGCGCACCGGGGACAGGGGTCTTTATCTCTGGAAACACCATATATTTT
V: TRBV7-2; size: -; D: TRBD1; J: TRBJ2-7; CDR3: CASSLGQGGYEQYF; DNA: TGTGCCAGCAGCTTGGGACAGGGTGGATACGAGCAGTACTTC
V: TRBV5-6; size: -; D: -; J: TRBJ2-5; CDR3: CASSQIGGAKGQYF; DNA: TGTGCCAGCAGCCAAATTGGAGGGGCAAAGGGCCAGTACTTC
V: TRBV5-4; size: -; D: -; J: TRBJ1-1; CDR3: CASSLFDRNTEAFF; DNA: TGTGCCAGCAGCCTCTTCGACAGGAACACTGAAGCTTTCTTT
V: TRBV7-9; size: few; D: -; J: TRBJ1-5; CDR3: CASSLAGQPQHF; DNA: TGTGCCAGCAGCTTAGCCGGTCAGCCCCAGCATTTT
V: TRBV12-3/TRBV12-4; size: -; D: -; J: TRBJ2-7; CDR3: CASSYDRTYEQYF; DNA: TGTGCCAGCAGTTATGACAGAACCTACGAGCAGTACTTC
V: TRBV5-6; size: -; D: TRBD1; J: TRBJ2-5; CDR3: CASSLNAGGPETQYF; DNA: TGTGCCAGCAGCTTGAACGCAGGGGGACCGGAGACCCAGTACTTC
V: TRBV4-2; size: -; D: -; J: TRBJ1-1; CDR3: CASSQGLDSPRDTEAFF; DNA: TGTGCCAGCAGCCAAGGCCTGGACAGCCCGAGGGACACTGAAGCTTTCTTT
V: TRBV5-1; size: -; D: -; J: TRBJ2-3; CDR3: CASSTGRGGSRTDTQYF; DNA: TGCGCCAGCAGCACCGGAAGGGGGGGATCACGTACAGATACGCAGTATTTT
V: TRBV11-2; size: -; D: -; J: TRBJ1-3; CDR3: CASSLFSGASGNTIYF; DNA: TGTGCCAGCAGCTTATTTTCAGGGGCCTCTGGAAACACCATATATTTT
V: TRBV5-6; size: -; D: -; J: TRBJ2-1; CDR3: CASSLIGASYNEQFF; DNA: TGTGCCAGCAGCTTGATAGGGGCCAGCTACAATGAGCAGTTCTTC
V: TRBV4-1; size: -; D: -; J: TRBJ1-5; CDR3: CASSQGPGGNQPQHF; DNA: TGCGCCAGCAGCCAAGGGCCGGGGGGGAATCAGCCCCAGCATTTT
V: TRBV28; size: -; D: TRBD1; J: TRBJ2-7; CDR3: CASSLQGLYEQYF; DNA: TGTGCCAGCAGTCTACAGGGGCTCTACGAGCAGTACTTC
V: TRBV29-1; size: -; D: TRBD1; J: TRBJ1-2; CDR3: CSVGGANRGGGYGYTF; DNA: TGCAGCGTTGGGGGGGCCAACAGGGGAGGTGGCTATGGCTACACCTTC
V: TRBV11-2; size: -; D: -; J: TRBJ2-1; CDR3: CASSLFRGPNGDEQFF; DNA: TGTGCCAGCAGCTTATTCCGCGGGCCAAACGGGGATGAGCAGTTCTTC
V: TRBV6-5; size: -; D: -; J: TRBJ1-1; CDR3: CASSWTPGGTEAFF; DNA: TGTGCCAGCAGTTGGACTCCGGGAGGCACTGAAGCTTTCTTT
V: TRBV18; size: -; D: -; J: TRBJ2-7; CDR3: CASSPDIHEQYF; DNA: TGTGCCAGCTCACCGGACATCCACGAGCAGTACTTC
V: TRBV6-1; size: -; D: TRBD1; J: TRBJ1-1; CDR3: CASSEVLGHRGRDTEAFF; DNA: TGTGCCAGCAGTGAAGTATTGGGCCACAGGGGACGGGACACTGAAGCTTTCTTT